The 25 T cell receptor beta chains below come from one sample, sequenced in a study of OX40 agonist ivuxolimab in advanced cancers. Measured with immunoSEQ multiplex PCR; TCRdb has only the in-frame clones, and not every one. Of tens of thousands of clones listed, around 88% were seen once; the top ten hold roughly 13%. The sequencing here drew on CD4+ or CD8+ T cells sorted from blood, taken in a trial of the OX40 agonist ivuxolimab. Receptors originate from an adult with an advanced solid tumor such as melanoma, head and neck, liver or kidney cancer.

The chain has TRBV2 and TRBJ1-4; maybe TRBD1 (5 bases). Germline CDR1 is SNHLY and CDR2 is FYNNEI. CDR3 length: 15 amino acids. The V end lost 5 bases, the J end lost 10 bases, and 20 bases lay between the germline ends. The CDR3 DNA follows: TGTGCCAGCAGTAATCCCGGGACTCAGGCCCGAAAACTGTTTTTT. As protein: CASSNPGTQARKLFF.

V usage is TRBV15 and J usage is TRBJ1-3, with D uncertain. The V gene's germline CDR1 is LNHNV and CDR2 YYDKDF (reference sequence). CDR3 length equals 18 residues. V was pared by 1 base and J by 0 bases, with 16 bases between. In nucleotides, the CDR3 is TGTGCCACCAGCAGAGCTCCACCCGGGATTACCTCTGGAAACACCATATATTTT. It translates to CATSRAPPGITSGNTIYF.

The V gene is TRBV7-3, the J gene TRBJ2-5; TRBD1 matches 7 bases. This CDR3 has 15 residues. Losses at the gene ends were 5 bases for V and 1 base for J; bases not matched to a gene: 7. The germline gives CDR1 SGHTA, CDR2 FQGTGA. The CDR3 sequence: CASSHQGTAQETQYF. The CDR3 DNA reads TGTGCCAGCAGCCACCAAGGGACAGCCCAAGAGACCCAGTACTTC. The complete variable domain, with remaining parts taken from reference TRBV7-3 and TRBJ2-5, reads GAGVSQTPSNKVTEKGKYVELRCDPISGHTALYWYRQSLGQGPEFLIYFQGTGAADDSGLPNDRFFAVRPEGSVSTLKIQRTERGDSAVYLCASSHQGTAQETQYFGPGTRLLVL.

The V and J genes are TRBV2 and TRBJ1-1; the D is unclear. V lost 5 bases and J lost 0, with 10 bases in between. The CDR3 runs to 14 residues. CDR1 SNHLY and CDR2 FYNNEI come from the germline V gene. In DNA, the CDR3 is TGTGCCAGCAGTTCGAAACGGATGAACACTGAAGCTTTCTTT. Its protein is CASSSKRMNTEAFF.

This clone was found a few times. J is TRBJ2-1 and V is TRBV5-4; 7 bases match TRBD2. The CDR3 is 14 amino acids. V was pared by 3 bases and J by 7 bases, with 7 bases of the junction left unmatched. CDR1 and CDR2 from the germline V gene are SGHNT and YYREEE (reference sequence). The CDR3 bases are TGTGCCAGCAGCTCCCTGACTAGCAGGAATGAGCAGTTCTTC. The encoded protein is CASSSLTSRNEQFF. The full variable domain, its missing parts supplied by reference TRBV5-4 and TRBJ2-1, is ETGVTQSPTHLIKTRGQQVTLRCSSQSGHNTVSWYQQALGQGPQFIFQYYREEENGRGNFPPRFSGLQFPNYSSELNVNALELDDSALYLCASSSLTSRNEQFFGPGTRLTVL.

V and J are TRBV7-9 and TRBJ2-7; tentatively, D is TRBD2 (6 bases). The CDR3 consists of 12 residues. The germline V and J ends were trimmed by 5 bases and 7 bases, with 12 bases remaining between them. Germline V gives CDR1 SEHNR, CDR2 FQNEAQ (reference sequence). In DNA, the CDR3 is TGTGCCAGCAGCGGTCTAGCGAGAGAGCAGTACTTC. Translated, it gives CASSGLAREQYF. Looking up the rest from reference TRBV7-9 and TRBJ2-7 gives the full variable domain: DTGVSQNPRHKITKRGQNVTFRCDPISEHNRLYWYRQTLGQGPEFLTYFQNEAQLEKSRLLSDRFSAERPKGSFSTLEIQRTEQGDSAMYLCASSGLAREQYFGPGTRLTVT.

The chain has TRBV19 and TRBJ2-2; possibly TRBD2 for D (6 bases). Germline CDR1 LNHDA, CDR2 SQIVND (reference sequence). V gave up 7 bases and J gave up 4 bases, with 16 bases separating them. The CDR3 consists of 15 residues. CDR3 coding DNA: TGTGCCAGTATATGGGACCCGCGGGGCACCGGGGAGCTGTTTTTT. It yields the protein CASIWDPRGTGELFF. Looking up the rest from reference TRBV19 and TRBJ2-2 gives the full variable domain: DGGITQSPKYLFRKEGQNVTLSCEQNLNHDAMYWYRQDPGQGLRLIYYSQIVNDFQKGDIAEGYSVSREKKESFPLTVTSAQKNPTAFYLCASIWDPRGTGELFFGEGSRLTVL.

The table lists this clone with a few counts. The rearrangement uses TRBV7-6 and TRBJ2-7, with D perhaps matching TRBD1 (6 bases). The germline V gene encodes CDR1 SGHVS and CDR2 FNYEAQ. Trimming left V 2 bases short and J 0 bases short, with 14 bases between. This CDR3 region has 16 residues. The CDR3, as DNA: TGTGCCAGCAGCTTATTCGAGCAGGGGATCTCCTACGAGCAGTACTTC. This encodes CASSLFEQGISYEQYF.

The chain links TRBV7-8 to TRBJ1-5, with TRBD1 as a possible D gene (6 bases). CDR1 and CDR2 (germline): SGHVS, FQNEAQ. This CDR3 spans 13 amino acids. V was cut by 5 bases and J by 11 bases, with 16 bases left in between. CDR3 in DNA: TGTGCCAGCAGCCCTACAGGGACTGTGGCCCAGCATTTT. It yields the protein CASSPTGTVAQHF.

The chain uses TRBV9 and TRBJ2-1, with 14 bases lining up with TRBD2. V shed 0 bases, J shed 8 bases, and the junction held 4 bases outside the gene matches. The length of the CDR3 is 16 residues. CDR1 is SGDLS and CDR2 is YYNGEE in the germline V gene. CDR3 bases: TGTGCCAGCAGCGTAGGACTAGCGGGAGGGAGGCATGAGCAGTTCTTC. Protein product: CASSVGLAGGRHEQFF.

V is TRBV6-1 and J is TRBJ2-5; tentative D call: TRBD2 (5 bases). The CDR3 totals 14 residues. CDR1 and CDR2 from the germline V gene are MNHNS and SASEGT. The V and J ends lost 8 bases and 1 base respectively, with 14 bases between them. The CDR3, as DNA: TGTGCCAGCTCCCTCCGGGGATCCCAAGAGACCCAGTACTTC. Amino acids: CASSLRGSQETQYF.

The chain recombines TRBV4-1 with TRBJ1-5, with D hard to call. Germline values: CDR1 MGHRA, CDR2 YSYEKL. Trimming removed 6 bases from V and 2 bases from J, with 17 bases in between. This CDR3 is 16 amino acids long. The CDR3, as DNA: TGCGCCAGCAGTCAACCAAACGACGGACGCAATCAGCCCCAGCATTTT. Its protein is CASSQPNDGRNQPQHF.

The genes are TRBV6-5 and TRBJ2-3, with 11 bases fitting TRBD2. Germline V gene lookup returns CDR1 MNHEY and CDR2 SVGAGI. The length of the CDR3 is 15 residues. J gave up 4 bases and V 7 bases, and 7 bases lay outside the gene matches. In DNA form, the CDR3 reads TGTGCCAGCACCGACCGGGGACTAGCGGCAGATACGCAGTATTTT. Amino acids: CASTDRGLAADTQYF.

The V gene is TRBV30, the J gene TRBJ1-5; 7 nucleotides match TRBD1. Germline V CDR1 and CDR2: GTSNPN, SVGIG (reference sequence). Trimming cost V 4 bases and J 2 bases; bases outside gene matches: 17. The CDR3 is made up of 18 amino acids. The DNA of the CDR3 is TGTGCCTGGACCTCCCGGGACAGCCGTTTAAGCGGCAATCAGCCCCAGCATTTT. Translating gives CAWTSRDSRLSGNQPQHF. Full variable domain (rest looked up from reference TRBV30 and TRBJ1-5): SQTIHQWPATLVQPVGSPLSLECTVEGTSNPNLYWYRQAAGRGLQLLFYSVGIGQISSEVPQNLSASRPQDRQFILSSKKLLLSDSGFYLCAWTSRDSRLSGNQPQHFGDGTRLSIL.

V usage is TRBV19 and J usage is TRBJ1-5; the match to TRBD1 covers 8 bases. CDR3 length: 19 amino acids. From germline, CDR1 is LNHDA and CDR2 SQIVND (reference sequence). Germline trimming cut 0 bases from V and 2 bases from J; bases unmatched to any gene: 12. CDR3 sequence: CASSIDRPWDRRGNQPQHF. CDR3 bases: TGTGCCAGTAGTATAGACCGGCCCTGGGACAGGCGGGGCAATCAGCCCCAGCATTTT.

The chain combines TRBV6-4 with TRBJ2-7; 7 bases line up with TRBD1. CDR1 and CDR2 (germline): MRHNA, SNTAGT. The J segment lost 0 bases and the V segment lost 6 bases, leaving 5 bases of the junction unmatched. The CDR3 has 14 amino acids. The chain's CDR3 is CASSPGDSSYEQYF. Written as DNA, the CDR3 is TGTGCCAGCAGCCCTGGGGACAGCTCCTACGAGCAGTACTTC.

The chain uses TRBV6-5 and TRBJ2-1; D remains unclear. V was shortened by 2 bases and J by 0 bases, with 11 bases between the two germline ends. CDR3 length: 16 residues. Germline V gives CDR1 MNHEY, CDR2 SVGAGI. The CDR3 DNA follows: TGTGCCAGCAGTTACAGCACGGAAAGCTCCTACAATGAGCAGTTCTTC. Translating gives CASSYSTESSYNEQFF.

The genes are TRBV11-2 and TRBJ1-2; D unclear. The CDR3 has 15 residues. CDR1 is SGHAT, CDR2 FQNNGV, per germline. The germline V and J ends were trimmed by 3 bases and 0 bases, with 11 bases remaining between them. The CDR3 nucleotides are TGTGCCAGCAGCTTGTCCGGGTACGCTAACTATGGCTACACCTTC. Translation: CASSLSGYANYGYTF. Looking up the rest from reference TRBV11-2 and TRBJ1-2 gives the full variable domain: EAGVAQSPRYKIIEKRQSVAFWCNPISGHATLYWYQQILGQGPKLLIQFQNNGVVDDSQLPKDRFSAERLKGVDSTLKIQPAKLEDSAVYLCASSLSGYANYGYTFGSGTRLTVV.

This clone occurred a few times. The rearrangement joins TRBV9 to TRBJ2-7; D remains ambiguous. V dropped 2 bases and J dropped 4 bases, with 10 bases sitting between them. This CDR3 is built from 13 residues. Germline V CDR1 and CDR2: SGDLS, YYNGEE. The CDR3 region is CASSVSGRYEQYF. CDR3 sequence (DNA): TGTGCCAGCAGCGTTTCGGGCAGGTACGAGCAGTACTTC.

This sequence joins TRBV18 and TRBJ1-5; no firm D call. Germline V CDR1 and CDR2: KGHSH, LQKENI. V lost 4 bases and J lost 5, with 9 bases in between. This CDR3 has 13 residues. The CDR3 loop is CASSLQDYQPQHF. CDR3 coding DNA: TGTGCCAGCTCACTTCAGGACTATCAGCCCCAGCATTTT.

The chain carries TRBV28 and TRBJ2-7, with 7 bases fitting TRBD1. Germline V lookup: CDR1 MDHEN, CDR2 SYDVKM. The CDR3 is made up of 16 amino acids. V shed 4 bases and J 0 bases; nucleotides not matched to a gene: 9. The CDR3, as DNA: TGTGCCAGCAGTTCTCGCCAATACAGGGGCTCCTACGAGCAGTACTTC. Residues: CASSSRQYRGSYEQYF.

This sequence joins TRBV7-9 and TRBJ1-4, with 12 bases aligning to TRBD1. Germline V gene lookup returns CDR1 SEHNR and CDR2 FQNEAQ (reference sequence). The CDR3 length is 17 residues. Unmatched junction bases numbered 12, after V lost 5 bases and J lost 8 bases. The CDR3 DNA reads TGTGCCAGCAGCCCAACTCCAGGGACAGGGGGCCGGGAAAAACTGTTTTTT. Protein sequence: CASSPTPGTGGREKLFF.

This chain joins TRBV7-8 and TRBJ2-5, with 14 bases fitting TRBD2. The CDR3 loop spans 16 amino acids. The V gene's germline CDR1 is SGHVS and CDR2 FQNEAQ. Losses at the gene ends were 5 bases for V and 4 bases for J; bases not matched to a gene: 6. This CDR3 reads CASSPRTSGRSETQYF. The CDR3, as DNA: TGTGCCAGCAGCCCAAGGACTAGCGGGAGGTCAGAGACCCAGTACTTC. The full variable domain, completed using reference TRBV7-8 and TRBJ2-5, is GAGVSQSPRYKVAKRGQDVALRCDPISGHVSLFWYQQALGQGPEFLTYFQNEAQLDKSGLPSDRFFAERPEGSVSTLKIQRTQQEDSAVYLCASSPRTSGRSETQYFGPGTRLLVL.

This clone was seen just once. V is TRBV9 and J is TRBJ2-1, with 10 bases that match TRBD2. V lost 8 bases to trimming and J lost 7 bases; unmatched junction nucleotides: 6. CDR3 length equals 13 residues. Germline V gene data show CDR1 as SGDLS and CDR2 as YYNGEE. CDR3 DNA sequence: TGTGCCAGTGCTAGCGGGAGTTTTAATGAGCAGTTCTTC. Translation gives CASASGSFNEQFF.

V and J are TRBV6-5 and TRBJ2-1; perhaps TRBD2 as D (5 bases). Per the germline V gene, CDR1 is MNHEY and CDR2 is SVGAGI. The CDR3 is made up of 14 amino acids. V was cut by 2 bases and J by 9 bases, with 14 bases left in between. DNA of the CDR3: TGTGCCAGCAGTTACGGGAGTTATAATGTTGAGCAGTTCTTC. This translates into CASSYGSYNVEQFF.